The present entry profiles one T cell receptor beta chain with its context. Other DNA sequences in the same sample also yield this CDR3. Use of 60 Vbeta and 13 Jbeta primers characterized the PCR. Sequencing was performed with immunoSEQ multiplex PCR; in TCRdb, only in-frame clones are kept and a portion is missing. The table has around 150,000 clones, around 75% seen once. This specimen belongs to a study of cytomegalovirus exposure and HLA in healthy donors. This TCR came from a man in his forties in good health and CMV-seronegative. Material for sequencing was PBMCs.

For the CDR3, the DNA is TGTGCCAGCAGCTTGGACAGGGGGCCTTACGAGCAGTACTTC. Amino acids: CASSLDRGPYEQYF. The chain joins TRBV7-2 to TRBJ2-7; TRBD1 agrees at 11 bases. Germline values: CDR1 SGHTA, CDR2 FQGNSA. This CDR3 region has 14 residues. The V gene end was trimmed by 3 bases and the J gene end by 4 bases; junction bases not matched to a gene: 2. Using reference TRBV7-2 and TRBJ2-7 for the parts outside the CDR3, the full variable domain is GAGVSQSPSNKVTEKGKDVELRCDPISGHTALYWYRQSLGQGLEFLIYFQGNSAPDKSGLPSDRFSAERTGGSVSTLTIQRTQQEDSAVYLCASSLDRGPYEQYFGPGTRLTVT.